This TCR beta chain was found in a study of blood T cells in healthy people across ages. Primers used in a second PCR of about 6 to 11 cycles were a sample-barcoded 5' primer and a J-beta primer mix. Each CDR3 protein gets one entry after TCRdb re-called the 5' RACE reads with MiXCR. The sample yields roughly 1 million distinct CDR3 sequences, 20% to 25% seen once. This clonotype was counted a few times. The same specimen was also included in a second study, on T cells of mothers and their children. That paper adds: Input to cDNA synthesis comprised all extracted RNA, at a ratio of around 1.5 ug per 15 ul. Related and unrelated pairs show similar thymic shaping of TCR recombination output. Overlap ran slightly, non-significantly higher for related than unrelated mother-child pairs.

The sequencing input was blood. This receptor was taken from a girl aged 2-10 years in good health.

The CDR3 reads CASSVSSVGEKLFF. The CDR3 coding sequence is TGTGCCAGCAGCGTATCTAGTGTAGGGGAAAAACTGTTTTTT. This chain links TRBV9 with TRBJ1-4; D unresolved. Trimming left V 1 base short and J 8 bases short, with 12 bases between. This CDR3 comprises 14 residues. Germline V lookup: CDR1 SGDLS, CDR2 YYNGEE.